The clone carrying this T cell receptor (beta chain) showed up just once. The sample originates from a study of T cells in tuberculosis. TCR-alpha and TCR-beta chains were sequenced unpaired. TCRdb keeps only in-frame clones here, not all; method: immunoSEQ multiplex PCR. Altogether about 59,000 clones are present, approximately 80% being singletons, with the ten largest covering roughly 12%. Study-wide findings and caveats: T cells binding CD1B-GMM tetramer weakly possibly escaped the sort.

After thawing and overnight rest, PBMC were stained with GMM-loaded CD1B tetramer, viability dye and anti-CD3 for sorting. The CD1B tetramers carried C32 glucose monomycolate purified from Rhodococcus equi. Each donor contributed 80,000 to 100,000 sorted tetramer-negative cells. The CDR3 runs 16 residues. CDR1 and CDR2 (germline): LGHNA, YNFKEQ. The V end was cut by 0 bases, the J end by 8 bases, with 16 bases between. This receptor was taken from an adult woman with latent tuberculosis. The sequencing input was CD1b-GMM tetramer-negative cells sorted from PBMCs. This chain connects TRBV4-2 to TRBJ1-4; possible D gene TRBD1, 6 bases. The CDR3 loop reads CASSQDARGGGEKLFF. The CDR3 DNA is TGTGCCAGCAGCCAAGATGCAAGGGGAGGGGGAGAAAAACTGTTTTTT.